This T cell receptor beta chain originates from a study of T cell clonotyping in hematopoietic cell transplantation. Findings and caveats of the study: After transplant, recipient diversity fell while pathologically expanded clonotypes grew through day 180.

Time point indicated: recipient sample about 28 days before transplant, after cytoreduction. Libraries were prepared by immunoSEQ multiplex PCR; TCRdb keeps only in-frame clonotypes and omits some of them. This sample carries 35,000 to 45,000 clones, 90% to 95% of them seen once, and the ten largest clones take around 1.5%. Concerning this clone: Its antigen remains unknown.

Trimming stripped 6 bases from V and 3 bases from J, with 18 bases between. The CDR3 length is 16 residues. The V gene's germline CDR1 is SGHVS and CDR2 FQNEAQ. The rearrangement uses TRBV7-8 and TRBJ1-5; no clear D. This TCR came from a man aged 40-55 years with chronic myeloid leukemia. Some clones in this sample may be carry-over from other donors' samples. The material sequenced was peripheral blood mononuclear cells, taken before stem cell transplant. The CDR3 reads CASSPGGRAPNQPQHF. The CDR3 nucleotides are TGTGCCAGCAGTCCGGGCGGGAGGGCACCCAATCAGCCCCAGCATTTT. The full variable domain, completed using reference TRBV7-8 and TRBJ1-5, is GAGVSQSPRYKVAKRGQDVALRCDPISGHVSLFWYQQALGQGPEFLTYFQNEAQLDKSGLPSDRFFAERPEGSVSTLKIQRTQQEDSAVYLCASSPGGRAPNQPQHFGDGTRLSIL.